This T cell receptor beta chain appears in the sequencing data of a study of T cells after yellow fever vaccination. Study-wide results and limits: The study noted that FACS-sorted repertoires could contain abundant clonotypes contaminating from the bulk population. Clonotypes shared by both compartments, CD4 and CD8, made up a small share. The secondary response was weaker, and its peak arrived faster, on day 5 versus 15. Once the booster was given, most primary-vaccination clones reappeared, at approximately 97% for CD4 and more than 85% for CD8.

The CDR3 covers 15 residues. V gave up 1 base and J gave up 2 bases, with 9 bases separating them. Germline values: CDR1 KGHSH, CDR2 LQKENI. TCRdb re-analysed the 5' RACE reads in MiXCR, keeping a single row per CDR3 protein. This sample has hundreds of thousands of distinct CDR3 sequences, with roughly 8.4% found just once. As to this clonotype: Its antigen is currently unknown.

The source of this sequence is a man younger than 35 who received the YFV17D yellow fever vaccine. This material consisted of PBMCs, taken roughly 47 days after the first yellow fever vaccination. The V call is TRBV18, the J call TRBJ1-3; D is undetermined. CDR3 in DNA: TGTGCCAGCTCACCACAGGCCCCACCTGGAAACACCATATATTTT. Translated: CASSPQAPPGNTIYF. Full variable domain (outside the CDR3, taken from reference TRBV18 and TRBJ1-3): NAGVMQNPRHLVRRRGQEARLRCSPMKGHSHVYWYRQLPEEGLKFMVYLQKENIIDESGMPKERFSAEFPKEGPSILRIQQVVRGDSAAYFCASSPQAPPGNTIYFGEGSWLTVV.